These 27 T cell receptor beta chains came from one sample sequenced in a study of blood T cell repertoires in COVID-19. Sequencing was performed with immunoSEQ multiplex PCR; in TCRdb, only in-frame clones are kept and a portion is missing. The sample shows 150,000 to 200,000 clones, approximately 95% of them seen only once. Material for sequencing was peripheral blood. The receptors were gathered from a woman aged 50 to 60 with acute or convalescent COVID-19.

The chain has TRBV28 and TRBJ1-6; tentatively, D is TRBD1 (5 bases). The germline CDR1 and CDR2 sequences are MDHEN and SYDVKM. Trimming removed 6 bases from V and 9 bases from J, with 24 bases in between. The CDR3 contains 17 residues. The CDR3: CASSPPGGAGLSSPLHF. The CDR3 DNA sequence: TGTGCCAGCAGCCCCCCCGGCGGGGCAGGGTTAAGTTCACCCCTCCACTTT.

The chain uses TRBV2 and TRBJ2-3; TRBD2 agrees at 11 bases. CDR3 length: 17 amino acids. Germline V CDR1 and CDR2: SNHLY, FYNNEI. The ends lost 6 bases at V and 4 bases at J; junction bases unmatched: 12. CDR3 loop: CASSLTSGSRFADTQYF. The CDR3 coding sequence is TGTGCCAGCAGCCTCACTAGCGGGAGTCGTTTCGCAGATACGCAGTATTTT.

The V call is TRBV24-1, the J call TRBJ2-7, with TRBD1 matching 7 bases. The CDR3 extends over 11 amino acids. The germline V gene encodes CDR1 KGHDR and CDR2 SFDVKD. After removal of 12 bases from V and 10 bases from J, the junction contained 11 bases not matched to a gene. CDR3 DNA sequence: TGTGCCGTTAGCGTTGGGGACAGACAGTACTTC. Translation gives CAVSVGDRQYF.

The rearrangement uses TRBV6-2 or TRBV6-3 and TRBJ2-3, with 7 bases that match TRBD1. The CDR3 consists of 15 residues. Unmatched junction bases numbered 6, after V lost 0 bases and J lost 6 bases. Germline V gene sequence: CDR1 MNHEY, CDR2 SVGEGT. The CDR3 nucleotides are TGTGCCAGCAGTTACTCGGGACAGTTATTGGATACGCAGTATTTT. Protein product: CASSYSGQLLDTQYF.

The chain carries TRBV19 and TRBJ1-5; D unclear. The CDR3 spans 14 residues. The ends were cut back, 0 bases at V and 7 bases at J, with 10 bases in the middle. In germline, CDR1 is LNHDA, CDR2 SQIVND (reference sequence). CDR3 in DNA: TGTGCCAGTAGTATAGATCCCGATAGCCAGCCCCAGCATTTT. It is translated as CASSIDPDSQPQHF.

The chain uses TRBV9 and TRBJ1-6, with D hard to call. Germline V gives CDR1 SGDLS, CDR2 YYNGEE. This CDR3 spans 16 amino acids. V lost 0 bases to trimming and J lost 7 bases, with 14 bases between them. This chain's CDR3 is CASSVDWQAFNSPLHF. The CDR3 DNA is TGTGCCAGCAGCGTAGACTGGCAGGCTTTCAATTCACCCCTCCACTTT. Drawing the rest from reference TRBV9 and TRBJ1-6, the complete variable domain is DSGVTQTPKHLITATGQRVTLRCSPRSGDLSVYWYQQSLDQGLQFLIQYYNGEERAKGNILERFSAQQFPDLHSELNLSSLELGDSALYFCASSVDWQAFNSPLHFGNGTRLTVT.

This chain joins TRBV12-3 or TRBV12-4 and TRBJ1-4; the D gene is possibly TRBD1 (5 bases). This CDR3 has 11 amino acids. Trimming removed 3 bases from V and 14 bases from J, with 10 bases in between. The CDR3 here is CASSLGGDLFF. In nucleotides, the CDR3 is TGTGCCAGCAGTTTGGGAGGGGACCTGTTTTTT.

The chain links TRBV24-1 to TRBJ2-3, with unresolved D. Germline V gene lookup returns CDR1 KGHDR and CDR2 SFDVKD. V shed 9 bases and J shed 2 bases, with 8 bases lying between them. CDR3 length: 12 residues. The CDR3 region is CATSRNTDTQYF. The CDR3 bases are TGTGCCACCTCCAGGAACACAGATACGCAGTATTTT.

This CDR3 reads CASSSGYEQYF. CDR3 in DNA: TGTGCCAGTAGTAGCGGCTACGAGCAGTACTTC. The chain has TRBV19 and TRBJ2-7; unclear D gene. The CDR3 spans 11 residues. Deletions cut 4 bases from V and 3 bases from J, with 4 bases between. The V gene's germline CDR1 is LNHDA and CDR2 SQIVND (reference sequence).

This chain connects TRBV7-9 to TRBJ1-1, with 10 nucleotides matching TRBD1. With 5 bases clipped from V and 1 base from J, the junction kept 10 bases outside the gene matches. This CDR3 contains 17 residues. The germline V gene has CDR1 SEHNR and CDR2 FQNEAQ (reference sequence). The CDR3 sequence: CASSRDRGLNGNTEAFF. The CDR3, as DNA: TGTGCCAGCAGCCGAGACAGGGGGCTCAACGGGAACACTGAAGCTTTCTTT.

This sequence joins TRBV7-2 and TRBJ2-3; TRBD2 aligns across 10 bases. The CDR3 extends over 18 amino acids. The germline CDR1 and CDR2 sequences are SGHTA and FQGNSA. Trimming removed 5 bases from V and 3 bases from J; junction bases left unmatched: 14. CDR3 sequence (DNA): TGTGCCAGCAGCGTGAAGCTCTTAAAGCGGGGGGGGACAGATACGCAGTATTTT. Amino acids: CASSVKLLKRGGTDTQYF.

The CDR3: CASSLAGEQYF. CDR3 DNA sequence: TGTGCCAGCAGCCTGGCAGGGGAGCAGTACTTC. The V and J genes are TRBV7-6 and TRBJ2-7; D may be TRBD1 (5 bases). Between the trimmed V and J ends, which lost 5 bases and 7 bases, there was a span of 9 bases. CDR1 and CDR2 (germline): SGHVS, FNYEAQ. The CDR3 is 11 residues long.

V usage is TRBV6-5 and J usage is TRBJ1-6; 7 bases align to TRBD1. V lost 6 bases, J lost 6 bases, and 8 bases stayed unmatched. Germline lookup yields CDR1 MNHEY and CDR2 SVGAGI. This CDR3 is 15 amino acids long. The CDR3 is CASRYTRDSNSPLHF. The CDR3 bases are TGTGCCAGCAGATATACCCGGGACAGTAATTCACCCCTCCACTTT.

The V gene is TRBV27, the J gene TRBJ1-5, with D unresolved. Between the trimmed V and J ends, which lost 4 bases and 2 bases, there was a span of 6 bases. The CDR3 covers 13 residues. Germline CDR1 is MNHEY and CDR2 is SMNVEV (reference sequence). DNA of the CDR3: TGTGCCAGCAGTTATCGAGGCAATCAGCCCCAGCATTTT. It specifies CASSYRGNQPQHF.

The chain joins TRBV10-3 to TRBJ2-4; D perhaps matches TRBD1 (6 bases). The CDR3 covers 19 residues. CDR1 ENHRY and CDR2 SYGVKD come from the germline V gene. V was trimmed by 3 bases and J by 0 bases, leaving 21 bases between them. The DNA for the CDR3 is TGTGCCATCAGTGACCACCTAAAGGGGGAAAGCCTAGCCAAAAACATTCAGTACTTC. Amino acids: CAISDHLKGESLAKNIQYF.

The chain combines TRBV7-9 with TRBJ2-1; 10 bases fit TRBD2. Germline CDR1 SEHNR, CDR2 FQNEAQ (reference sequence). Germline trimming cut 4 bases from V and 5 bases from J; bases unmatched to any gene: 17. This CDR3 has 19 residues. The CDR3 sequence: CASSSSGSFSGRFHNEQFF. Written as DNA, the CDR3 is TGTGCCAGCAGCTCCAGTGGGAGTTTTAGCGGGAGGTTTCACAATGAGCAGTTCTTC. Variable domain in full (rest from reference TRBV7-9 and TRBJ2-1): DTGVSQNPRHKITKRGQNVTFRCDPISEHNRLYWYRQTLGQGPEFLTYFQNEAQLEKSRLLSDRFSAERPKGSFSTLEIQRTEQGDSAMYLCASSSSGSFSGRFHNEQFFGPGTRLTVL.

J is TRBJ1-5 and V is TRBV5-1, with D possibly matching TRBD1 (5 bases). Germline V gene data show CDR1 as SGHRS and CDR2 as YFSETQ. The CDR3 sequence is 15 residues long. Trimming removed 0 bases from V and 5 bases from J, with 12 bases in between. CDR3 DNA sequence: TGCGCCAGCAGCTTGGCCGGGGGGAGATATCAGCCCCAGCATTTT. This gives the protein CASSLAGGRYQPQHF.

J is TRBJ1-4 and V is TRBV4-1, with D unclear. Germline CDR1 reads MGHRA; CDR2 reads YSYEKL. The length of the CDR3 is 15 residues. V was trimmed by 0 bases and J by 4 bases, leaving 9 bases between them. The CDR3 region has the DNA TGCGCCAGCAGCCAAGACCCAGGTTATAATGAAAAACTGTTTTTT. Translation gives CASSQDPGYNEKLFF.

For this clone: An end of the junction differs from the germline gene, which may be a read error. This rearrangement joins TRBV7-7 to TRBJ2-1; the match to TRBD2 covers 7 bases. The CDR3 covers 15 residues. Germline-derived CDR1 and CDR2 are SSHAT and FNYEAQ (reference sequence). CDR3 nucleotide sequence: TGTGCTAGCAGCCCCCGGGGAGGAGCGGGAAGTGAGCAGTTCTTC. Translated, it gives CASSPRGGAGSEQFF.

V is TRBV7-9 and J is TRBJ1-1, with D possibly TRBD1 on 6 matching bases. The CDR3 contains 16 residues. Germline loops: CDR1 SEHNR, CDR2 FQNEAQ (reference sequence). Trimming pared 5 bases from V and 4 bases from J, leaving 20 bases between. CDR3 sequence: CASSKRQVSLGTEAFF. CDR3 nucleotide sequence: TGTGCCAGCAGCAAGCGACAGGTTAGCCTGGGCACTGAAGCTTTCTTT. The entire variable domain, with the rest obtained from reference TRBV7-9 and TRBJ1-1, is as follows: DTGVSQNPRHKITKRGQNVTFRCDPISEHNRLYWYRQTLGQGPEFLTYFQNEAQLEKSRLLSDRFSAERPKGSFSTLEIQRTEQGDSAMYLCASSKRQVSLGTEAFFGQGTRLTVV.

This chain connects TRBV7-9 to TRBJ2-3; TRBD2 matches at 9 bases. V was clipped by 7 bases and J by 3 bases; unmatched bases: 8. This CDR3 region has 15 residues. Germline V lookup: CDR1 SEHNR, CDR2 FQNEAQ (reference sequence). The DNA for the CDR3 is TGTGCCAGCACCTTTAGCGGGAGAAAGACAGATACGCAGTATTTT. Translated, it gives CASTFSGRKTDTQYF.

The chain uses TRBV21-1 and TRBJ2-1; the table's D call, TRBD2, was not checked against the DNA. TRBV21-1 is reported as a pseudogene. CDR3 length: 17 residues. The CDR3 bases are TGTGCCAGCAGAGGAGGAGAGGGAGTAATAGGTGACAATGAGCAGTTCTTC. Protein sequence: CASRGGEGVIGDNEQFF.

The CDR3 protein is CASSFASRQGFGEKLFF. CDR3 nucleotides: TGTGCCAGCAGCTTCGCGAGCAGACAGGGTTTTGGTGAAAAACTGTTTTTT. The gene calls are TRBV7-8 and TRBJ1-4, with TRBD1 matching 7 bases. Germline trimming cut 3 bases from V and 7 bases from J; bases unmatched to any gene: 14. Germline V CDR1 and CDR2: SGHVS, FQNEAQ. This CDR3 region has 17 residues. Full variable domain (rest looked up from reference TRBV7-8 and TRBJ1-4): GAGVSQSPRYKVAKRGQDVALRCDPISGHVSLFWYQQALGQGPEFLTYFQNEAQLDKSGLPSDRFFAERPEGSVSTLKIQRTQQEDSAVYLCASSFASRQGFGEKLFFGSGTQLSVL.

This chain connects TRBV7-3 to TRBJ1-1; TRBD1 matches 8 bases. This CDR3 spans 13 amino acids. V shed 6 bases, J shed 3 bases, and the junction held 3 bases outside the gene matches. CDR1 and CDR2 from the germline V gene are SGHTA and FQGTGA. CDR3 protein: CASSRQGYTEAFF. CDR3 nucleotide sequence: TGTGCCAGCAGTCGACAGGGGTACACTGAAGCTTTCTTT.

The chain has TRBV7-9 and TRBJ1-1; D remains ambiguous. Germline V lookup: CDR1 SEHNR, CDR2 FQNEAQ (reference sequence). V lost 5 bases and J lost 2, with 9 bases in between. CDR3 length: 13 amino acids. The DNA for the CDR3 is TGTGCCAGCAGCGCGGGTACTAACACTGAAGCTTTCTTT. Its protein product is CASSAGTNTEAFF.

The chain employs TRBV18 and TRBJ1-5; D is unresolved. Trimming cost V 6 bases and J 3 bases, with 15 bases left between them. Germline CDR1 KGHSH, CDR2 LQKENI. The CDR3 length is 15 residues. The CDR3 protein is CASSDLGGNNQPQHF. In DNA, the CDR3 is TGTGCCAGCTCCGACTTAGGAGGAAACAATCAGCCCCAGCATTTT.

This chain uses TRBV7-3 with TRBJ2-6; D remains ambiguous. The germline V and J ends were trimmed by 4 bases and 4 bases, with 5 bases remaining between them. CDR1 and CDR2 from the germline V gene are SGHTA and FQGTGA. This CDR3 region has 13 residues. The CDR3 sequence: CASSSMGANVLTF. In nucleotides, the CDR3 is TGTGCCAGCAGCTCTATGGGGGCCAACGTCCTGACTTTC. The variable domain in full, completed from reference TRBV7-3 and TRBJ2-6, reads GAGVSQTPSNKVTEKGKYVELRCDPISGHTALYWYRQSLGQGPEFLIYFQGTGAADDSGLPNDRFFAVRPEGSVSTLKIQRTERGDSAVYLCASSSMGANVLTFGAGSRLTVL.